One sample yielded the 30 T cell receptor beta chains listed below, sequenced in a study of blood T cell repertoires in COVID-19. The repertoire was sequenced with immunoSEQ multiplex PCR; TCRdb's copy has only in-frame clones and lacks some. Among some 28,000 clones listed, 89% were seen once. Specimen: peripheral blood. These receptor sequences come from a human donor in a cohort sampled during active COVID-19.

The rearrangement joins TRBV5-5 to TRBJ1-4; tentatively, D is TRBD1 (6 bases). Germline CDR1 is SGHKS and CDR2 is YYEKEE (reference sequence). The CDR3 has 17 residues. V gave up 2 bases and J gave up 7 bases, with 21 bases separating them. This chain's CDR3 is CASSLRGGKVKVEKLFF. CDR3 DNA sequence: TGTGCCAGCAGCTTACGAGGGGGAAAAGTGAAGGTTGAAAAACTGTTTTTT.

The CDR3, as DNA: TGTGCCAGCAGTCCGCGGGGATTATATGGCTACACCTTC. Its protein is CASSPRGLYGYTF. The V call is TRBV27, the J call TRBJ1-2; D is uncertain. The CDR3 totals 13 residues. Germline CDR1 and CDR2: MNHEY and SMNVEV (reference sequence). V gave up 5 bases and J gave up 5 bases, with 12 bases separating them.

V usage is TRBV15 and J usage is TRBJ1-2; D is unclear. The CDR3 length is 14 residues. Looked up from germline, CDR1 is LNHNV and CDR2 is YYDKDF (reference sequence). The ends were cut back, 5 bases at V and 3 bases at J, with 13 bases in the middle. The CDR3 sequence is CATSQVRGDYGYTF. For the CDR3, the DNA is TGTGCCACCAGCCAAGTCCGGGGTGACTATGGCTACACCTTC.

The chain combines TRBV19 with TRBJ1-6, with 7 bases fitting TRBD1. Germline CDR1 LNHDA, CDR2 SQIVND (reference sequence). This CDR3 region has 16 residues. V lost 7 bases and J lost 1; bases outside the gene matches: 7. In DNA, the CDR3 is TGTGCCAGTACCTCCCACAGGGGTTCCTATAATTCACCCCTCCACTTT. Its protein is CASTSHRGSYNSPLHF.

The chain combines TRBV10-3 with TRBJ2-7; D is possibly TRBD1 (5 bases). The ends were cut back, 5 bases at V and 3 bases at J, with 8 bases in the middle. CDR1 ENHRY and CDR2 SYGVKD come from the germline V gene. The CDR3 contains 12 residues. CDR3 nucleotide sequence: TGTGCCATCAGTACAGGCGGCTACGAGCAGTACTTC. It yields the protein CAISTGGYEQYF.

The J gene is TRBJ2-5, the V gene TRBV7-3; tentatively, D is TRBD1 (6 bases). CDR1 is SGHTA and CDR2 is FQGTGA in the germline V gene. V lost 5 bases and J 2 bases, leaving 12 bases between the germline ends. The CDR3 runs to 14 residues. CDR3 DNA: TGTGCCAGCAGCCCCACAGGGCTACAAGAGACCCAGTACTTC. Amino acid sequence: CASSPTGLQETQYF.

The chain has TRBV7-8 and TRBJ2-4, with D hard to call. This CDR3 contains 13 residues. The V gene lost 5 bases and the J gene lost 5 bases, with 10 bases spanning the gap. The germline CDR1 and CDR2 sequences are SGHVS and FQNEAQ. The CDR3 is CASSPARENIQYF. CDR3 coding DNA: TGTGCCAGCAGCCCGGCCCGGGAAAACATTCAGTACTTC.

The chain has TRBV3-1 (or the pseudogene TRBV3-2) and TRBJ2-5, with 12 positions matching TRBD2. The germline CDR1 and CDR2 sequences are LGHDT and YNNKEL (reference sequence). J was trimmed by 4 bases and V by 4 bases; bases with no gene match: 4. This CDR3 has 15 amino acids. The CDR3 DNA follows: TGTGCCAGCAGCCCGACTAGCGGGGGCCCAGAGACCCAGTACTTC. Amino acid sequence: CASSPTSGGPETQYF.

The rearrangement links TRBV3-1 (or the pseudogene TRBV3-2) to TRBJ2-1; 11 bases match TRBD2. V lost 2 bases, J lost 9 bases, and 3 bases stayed unmatched. The CDR3 contains 14 residues. Looked up from germline, CDR1 is LGHDT and CDR2 is YNNKEL (reference sequence). Written as DNA, the CDR3 is TGTGCCAGCAGCCAAACTAGCGGGGGCCTTGAGCAGTTCTTC. Translating gives CASSQTSGGLEQFF.

The chain joins TRBV7-9 to TRBJ2-1; 9 nucleotides agree with TRBD1. The trim removed 0 bases at V and 7 bases at J, leaving 4 bases unmatched. Germline V gives CDR1 SEHNR, CDR2 FQNEAQ (reference sequence). This CDR3 is built from 15 residues. CDR3 DNA sequence: TGTGCCAGCAGCTTAGCCGGGACAGGGTTGAATGAGCAGTTCTTC. Its translation: CASSLAGTGLNEQFF.

This sequence joins TRBV10-3 and TRBJ1-3; D gene unclear. This CDR3 spans 12 amino acids. Trimming took 11 bases from V and 2 from J, leaving 10 bases between them. CDR1 ENHRY and CDR2 SYGVKD come from the germline V gene. CDR3 in amino acids: CAARNTGNTIYF. The CDR3 DNA is TGTGCCGCCCGCAACACTGGAAACACCATATATTTT.

The CDR3 region is CATSREGGKVYEQYF. CDR3 coding DNA: TGTGCCACCAGCAGAGAAGGGGGCAAGGTATACGAGCAGTACTTC. The chain couples TRBV15 to TRBJ2-7; 7 bases line up with TRBD1. This CDR3 region has 15 residues. Germline V gives CDR1 LNHNV, CDR2 YYDKDF (reference sequence). The trim removed 0 bases at V and 4 bases at J, leaving 6 bases unmatched.

In regard to this clone: Other DNA sequences in the sample encode the same CDR3. The CDR3 region is CSASNRVGTSHPDTQYF. As DNA, the CDR3 is TGCAGTGCTAGTAATAGGGTAGGGACTAGTCACCCAGATACGCAGTATTTT. This chain uses TRBV20-1 with TRBJ2-3; 8 positions match TRBD2. This CDR3 region has 17 residues. Germline V gene sequence: CDR1 DFQATT, CDR2 SNEGSKA (reference sequence). V trimming: 3 bases; J trimming: 4 bases; junction bases outside the gene matches: 15.

The CDR3 spells CASSRERGGLRNEQFF. The DNA for the CDR3 is TGTGCCAGCAGCCGAGAGCGGGGGGGCCTTCGAAATGAGCAGTTCTTC. The rearrangement links TRBV7-8 to TRBJ2-1, with 10 bases that match TRBD2. V was clipped by 5 bases and J by 7 bases; unmatched bases: 11. The CDR3 is made up of 16 amino acids. The germline CDR1 and CDR2 sequences are SGHVS and FQNEAQ.

V usage is TRBV4-3 and J usage is TRBJ1-3; 8 nucleotides line up with TRBD1. V dropped 4 bases and J dropped 4; count of bases not matched to a gene: 3. This CDR3 spans 14 amino acids. CDR1 and CDR2 (germline): LGHNA, YSLEER. The CDR3 region has the DNA TGCGCCAGCAGCCCGACAGGGGCGGGAAACACCATATATTTT. This gives the protein CASSPTGAGNTIYF.

This clone was observed a handful of times. This sequence joins TRBV4-3 and TRBJ2-1; tentative D call: TRBD1 (7 bases). The CDR3 totals 15 residues. Germline lookup yields CDR1 LGHNA and CDR2 YSLEER. Trimming cost V 1 base and J 7 bases, with 14 bases left between them. CDR3 in DNA: TGCGCCAGCAGCCAAGTCCCAGGGGGGTGGAATGAGCAGTTCTTC. It is translated as CASSQVPGGWNEQFF.

The CDR3 DNA follows: TGTGCCAGCAGCGGGAGGGGGCACGGAAACACTGAAGCTTTCTTT. As protein: CASSGRGHGNTEAFF. The chain joins TRBV9 to TRBJ1-1; 7 bases agree with TRBD1. The CDR3 extends over 15 amino acids. The J segment lost 2 bases and the V segment lost 3 bases, leaving 7 bases of the junction unmatched. Looked up from germline, CDR1 is SGDLS and CDR2 is YYNGEE.

The chain joins TRBV27 to TRBJ2-1; 8 bases agree with TRBD2. This CDR3 has 14 amino acids. Trimming removed 3 bases from V and 9 bases from J; junction bases left unmatched: 7. Germline V gene sequence: CDR1 MNHEY, CDR2 SMNVEV (reference sequence). In DNA form, the CDR3 reads TGTGCCAGCAGTTTCGGCGGACTAGCTGGTGAGCAGTTCTTC. Translated, it gives CASSFGGLAGEQFF.

This sequence joins TRBV3-1 (or the pseudogene TRBV3-2) and TRBJ1-1, with 7 bases matching TRBD1. The CDR3 is 14 residues long. After removal of 4 bases from V and 1 base from J, the junction contained 3 bases not matched to a gene. Looked up from germline, CDR1 is LGHDT and CDR2 is YNNKEL (reference sequence). The CDR3 coding sequence is TGTGCCAGCAGCCGTGGACAGGCGAACACTGAAGCTTTCTTT. It codes for CASSRGQANTEAFF.

V usage is TRBV5-1 and J usage is TRBJ2-7; TRBD1 aligns across 8 bases. With 1 base clipped from V and 6 bases from J, the junction kept 3 bases outside the gene matches. Germline V gene data show CDR1 as SGHRS and CDR2 as YFSETQ. This CDR3 has 13 residues. The CDR3 here is CASSLQGAVEQYF. CDR3 in DNA: TGCGCCAGCAGCTTGCAGGGGGCTGTCGAGCAGTACTTC.

The chain carries TRBV5-8 and TRBJ1-2, with D hard to call. V gave up 4 bases and J gave up 0 bases, with 13 bases separating them. There are 15 residues in the CDR3. Germline-derived CDR1 and CDR2 are SGHTS and YDEGEE. CDR3: CASSAHRAANYGYTF. The CDR3, as DNA: TGTGCCAGCAGCGCCCACAGAGCAGCTAACTATGGCTACACCTTC.

The chain recombines TRBV6-5 with TRBJ1-5; 7 bases fit TRBD1. Looked up from germline, CDR1 is MNHEY and CDR2 is SVGAGI. This CDR3 is 14 amino acids long. The J segment lost 4 bases and the V segment lost 11 bases, leaving 11 bases of the junction unmatched. CDR3 DNA sequence: TGTGCCGGAACAGGGGCCCCGGGGAATCAGCCCCAGCATTTT. This encodes CAGTGAPGNQPQHF.

J is TRBJ1-3 and V is TRBV6-5; TRBD1 matches 12 bases. The ends lost 6 bases at V and 10 bases at J; junction bases unmatched: 10. The germline V gene encodes CDR1 MNHEY and CDR2 SVGAGI. CDR3 length: 15 amino acids. CDR3 sequence (DNA): TGTGCCAGCAGCTCCCCTGGGACAGGGGGCAGGACCATATATTTT. Translating gives CASSSPGTGGRTIYF.

The chain joins TRBV6-5 to TRBJ1-2, with 8 bases matching TRBD1. The germline V gene has CDR1 MNHEY and CDR2 SVGAGI. The CDR3 contains 14 residues. J lost 4 bases, V lost 6 bases, and 7 bases had no gene match. The CDR3, as DNA: TGTGCCAGCAGGCCTGCAGGGGGCTCCTATGGCTACACCTTC. This encodes CASRPAGGSYGYTF.

The chain carries TRBV27 and TRBJ2-1; 9 bases are a match to TRBD2. Looked up from germline, CDR1 is MNHEY and CDR2 is SMNVEV (reference sequence). J gave up 9 bases and V 2 bases, and 8 bases lay outside the gene matches. This CDR3 has 15 residues. CDR3 sequence: CASSLNGGGASEQFF. Written as DNA, the CDR3 is TGTGCCAGCAGTTTAAACGGCGGGGGGGCCTCTGAGCAGTTCTTC.

The chain couples TRBV18 to TRBJ1-5, with D tentatively TRBD1 (6 bases). Germline CDR1 KGHSH, CDR2 LQKENI. V was clipped by 2 bases and J by 6 bases, with 17 bases between them. This CDR3 is built from 16 residues. The DNA of the CDR3 is TGTGCCAGCTCACCAGAGGTAGGGGCCAGGGGTCAGCCCCAGCATTTT. Its protein is CASSPEVGARGQPQHF.

The chain links TRBV19 to TRBJ1-1, with a tentative D call TRBD1 (5 bases). The CDR3 runs 14 residues. Trimming removed 7 bases at V and 6 bases at J, with 18 bases between. Per the germline V gene, CDR1 is LNHDA and CDR2 is SQIVND (reference sequence). The CDR3 region has the DNA TGTGCCAGTATACGATCCGGGGGTGTCGCTGAAGCTTTCTTT. Protein sequence: CASIRSGGVAEAFF.

This clone showed up just a few times. The V call is TRBV4-2, the J call TRBJ2-3; 10 nucleotides match TRBD2. The CDR3 has 16 residues. Germline CDR1 reads LGHNA; CDR2 reads YNFKEQ. V was clipped by 1 base and J by 5 bases; unmatched bases: 6. Written as DNA, the CDR3 is TGTGCCAGCAGCCAAGGAACTAGCGGGGTAGGAGATACGCAGTATTTT. This gives the protein CASSQGTSGVGDTQYF.

The rearrangement joins TRBV4-2 to TRBJ1-4, with a tentative D call TRBD1 (6 bases). The CDR3 runs 15 residues. CDR1 is LGHNA, CDR2 YNFKEQ, per germline. Trimming removed 3 bases from V and 8 bases from J, with 16 bases in between. The CDR3: CASSHSGVKDEKLFF. CDR3 DNA sequence: TGTGCCAGCAGCCATTCAGGGGTCAAGGACGAAAAACTGTTTTTT.

The chain recombines TRBV24-1 with TRBJ1-2; D gene unclear. Germline values: CDR1 KGHDR, CDR2 SFDVKD. Trimming removed 4 bases at V and 7 bases at J, with 15 bases between. The CDR3 contains 14 residues. The CDR3 DNA reads TGTGCCACCAGTGACTCAAACGAGGGAGGTGGCTACACCTTC. It is translated as CATSDSNEGGGYTF.